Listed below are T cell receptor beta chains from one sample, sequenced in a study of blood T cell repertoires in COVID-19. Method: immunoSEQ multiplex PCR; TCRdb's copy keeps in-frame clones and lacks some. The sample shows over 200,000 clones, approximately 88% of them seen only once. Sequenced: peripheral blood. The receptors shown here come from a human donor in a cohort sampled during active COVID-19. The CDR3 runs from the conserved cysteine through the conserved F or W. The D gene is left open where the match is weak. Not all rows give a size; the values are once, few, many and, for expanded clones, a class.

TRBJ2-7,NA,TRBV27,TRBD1,CASSPRQGLFYEQYF,TGTGCCAGCAGTCCCAGACAGGGGTTGTTCTACGAGCAGTACTTC
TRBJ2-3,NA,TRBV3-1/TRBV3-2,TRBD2,CASSQVTSGGLTDTQYF,TGTGCCAGCAGCCAGGTGACTAGCGGGGGCCTTACAGATACGCAGTATTTT
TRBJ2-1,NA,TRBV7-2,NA,CASSVGRGRGNEQFF,TGTGCCAGCAGCGTCGGACGCGGACGGGGCAATGAGCAGTTCTTC
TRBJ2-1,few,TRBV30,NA,CACLRQSSYNEQFF,TGTGCCTGCCTCAGACAGAGCTCCTACAATGAGCAGTTCTTC
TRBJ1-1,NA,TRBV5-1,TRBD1,CASSSQGGTEAFF,TGCGCCAGCAGCTCGCAGGGGGGCACTGAAGCTTTCTTT
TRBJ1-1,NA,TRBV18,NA,CASSPNLRTDTNTEAFF,TGTGCCAGCTCACCTAACCTGAGGACAGACACAAACACTGAAGCTTTCTTT
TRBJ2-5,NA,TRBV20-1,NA,CSARDGETQYF,TGCAGTGCTAGAGACGGGGAGACCCAGTACTTC
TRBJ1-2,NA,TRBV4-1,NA,CASSQEGVRPYGYTF,TGCGCCAGCAGCCAAGAGGGTGTGAGGCCTTATGGCTACACCTTC
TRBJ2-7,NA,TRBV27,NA,CASSHGQYYEQYF,TGTGCCAGCAGTCACGGACAGTACTACGAGCAGTACTTC
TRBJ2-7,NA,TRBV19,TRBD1,CASSIQGATYEQYF,TGTGCCAGTAGTATACAGGGGGCTACCTACGAGCAGTACTTC
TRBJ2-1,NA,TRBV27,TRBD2,CASSIRVLAGEWVFYEQFF,TGTGCCAGCAGTATAAGGGTGCTAGCGGGAGAGTGGGTTTTCTATGAGCAGTTCTTC
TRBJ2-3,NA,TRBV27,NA,CASSIDRGTDTQYF,TGTGCCAGCAGTATCGACCGGGGCACAGATACGCAGTATTTT
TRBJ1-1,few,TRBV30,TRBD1,CAADRGQSLMNTEAFF,TGTGCCGCCGACAGGGGACAGTCCCTTATGAACACTGAAGCTTTCTTT
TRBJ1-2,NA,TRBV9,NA,CASSVAQADYGYTF,TGTGCCAGCAGCGTAGCTCAGGCAGACTATGGCTACACCTTC
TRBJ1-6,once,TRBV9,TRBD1,CASSPTGQARNSPLHF,TGTGCCAGCAGCCCGACCGGACAGGCTAGAAATTCACCCCTCCACTTT
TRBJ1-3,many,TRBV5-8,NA,CASSYHSLSSGNTIYF,TGTGCCAGCAGCTATCACAGTCTGTCCTCTGGAAACACCATATATTTT
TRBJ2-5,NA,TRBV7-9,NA,CASSPRDRQETQYF,TGTGCCAGCAGCCCGCGGGACAGACAAGAGACCCAGTACTTC
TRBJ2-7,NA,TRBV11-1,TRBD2,CASSSGTSFYEQYF,TGTGCCAGCTCTTCCGGGACTAGCTTCTACGAGCAGTACTTC
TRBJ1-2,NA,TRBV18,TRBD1,CASSPPAGGYGYTF,TGTGCCAGCTCACCACCGGCAGGGGGTTATGGCTACACCTTC
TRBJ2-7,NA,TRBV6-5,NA,CASSYLRTLAYEQYF,TGTGCCAGCAGTTACCTTAGGACTCTTGCGTACGAGCAGTACTTC
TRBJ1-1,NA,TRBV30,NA,CAWSPLFEDRRRAEAFF,TGTGCCTGGAGTCCCCTTTTCGAAGACAGGAGGAGAGCTGAAGCTTTCTTT
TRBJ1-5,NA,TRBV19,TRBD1,CASSKDRELRTQHF,TGTGCCAGTAGTAAGGACAGGGAGTTAAGGACCCAGCATTTT
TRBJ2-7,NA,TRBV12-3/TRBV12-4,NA,CASRSGSYEQYF,TGTGCCAGCAGGTCAGGTTCCTACGAGCAGTACTTC
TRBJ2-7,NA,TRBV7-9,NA,CASSPTGYYEQYF,TGTGCCAGCAGCCCGACGGGTTACTACGAGCAGTACTTC